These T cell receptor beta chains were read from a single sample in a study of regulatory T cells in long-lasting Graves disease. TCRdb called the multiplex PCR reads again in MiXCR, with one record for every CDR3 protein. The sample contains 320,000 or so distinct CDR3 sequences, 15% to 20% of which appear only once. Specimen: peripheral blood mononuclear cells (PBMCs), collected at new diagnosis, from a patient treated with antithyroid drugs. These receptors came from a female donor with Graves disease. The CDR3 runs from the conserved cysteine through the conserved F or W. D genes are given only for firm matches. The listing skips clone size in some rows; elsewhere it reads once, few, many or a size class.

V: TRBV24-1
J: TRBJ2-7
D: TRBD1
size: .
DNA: TGTGCCACCAGTGACTTGGGGGCAGGGGGCATGTACGAGCAGTACTTC
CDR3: CATSDLGAGGMYEQYF

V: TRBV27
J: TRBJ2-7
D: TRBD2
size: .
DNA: TGTGCCAGCAGTTCCCCGGGTAGCGGGAGGGCCCGGGCCCTTTACGAGCAGTACTTC
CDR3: CASSSPGSGRARALYEQYF

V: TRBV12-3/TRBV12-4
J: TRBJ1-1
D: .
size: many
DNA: TGTGCCAGCAATTCAAGGCAGGGAAACACTGAAGCTTTCTTT
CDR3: CASNSRQGNTEAFF

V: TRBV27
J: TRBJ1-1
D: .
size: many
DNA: TGTGCCAGCAGTCCAGCCACTCAAAGGGCCACTGAAGCTTTCTTT
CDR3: CASSPATQRATEAFF

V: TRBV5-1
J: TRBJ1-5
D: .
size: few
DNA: TGCGCCAGAGATTGGACAGACCATAGCAATCAGCCCCAGCATTTT
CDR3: CARDWTDHSNQPQHF

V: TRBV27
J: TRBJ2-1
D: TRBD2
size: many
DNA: TGTGCCAGCAGTCCCTGGCGGGAGAGGGGTGAGCAGTTCTTC
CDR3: CASSPWRERGEQFF

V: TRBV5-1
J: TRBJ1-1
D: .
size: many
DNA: TGCGCCAGCAGCTTGGGGGGTGTTGAAGCTTTCTTT
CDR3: CASSLGGVEAFF

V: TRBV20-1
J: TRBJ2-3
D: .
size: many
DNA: TGCAGTGCTTGGGTTTCGGGGGTAGGAGATACGCAGTATTTT
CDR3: CSAWVSGVGDTQYF

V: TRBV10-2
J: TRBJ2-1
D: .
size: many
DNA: TGCGCCAGCTCTGATTACAATGAGCAGTTCTTC
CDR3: CASSDYNEQFF

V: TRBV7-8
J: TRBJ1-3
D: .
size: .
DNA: TGTGCCAGCAGCCTAAACAGGGATTTCCTTACTGGAAACACCATATATTTT
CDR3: CASSLNRDFLTGNTIYF

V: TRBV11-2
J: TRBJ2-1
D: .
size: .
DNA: TGTGCCAGCAGCTTGGGGGACTCGTCCTACAATGAGCAGTTCTTC
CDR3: CASSLGDSSYNEQFF

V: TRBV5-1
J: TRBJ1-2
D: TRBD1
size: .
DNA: TGCGCCAGCAGCTTGGCCTCTTACAGGGGGCGCGGCTACACCTTC
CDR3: CASSLASYRGRGYTF

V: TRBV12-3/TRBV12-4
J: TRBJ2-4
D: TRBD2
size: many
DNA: TGTGCCAGCAGTGGGGGGGGTGAAAACATTCAGTACTTC
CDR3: CASSGGGENIQYF

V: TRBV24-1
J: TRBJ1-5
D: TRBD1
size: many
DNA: TGTGCCACCAGTGTCAAACTACAGGGGCTAGATAGCAATCAGCCCCAGCATTTT
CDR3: CATSVKLQGLDSNQPQHF

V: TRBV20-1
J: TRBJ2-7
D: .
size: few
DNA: TGCAGTGCTTCGACAGGATACGAGCAGTACTTC
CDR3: CSASTGYEQYF

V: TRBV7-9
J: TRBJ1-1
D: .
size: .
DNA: TGTGCCAGCAGCCCCGGGGGGGGGTACACTGAAGCTTTCTTT
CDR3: CASSPGGGYTEAFF

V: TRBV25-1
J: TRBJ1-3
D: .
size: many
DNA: TGTGCCAGCAGTGAATTGGGGACCCAAGGAGCTCGAAACACCATATATTTT
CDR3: CASSELGTQGARNTIYF

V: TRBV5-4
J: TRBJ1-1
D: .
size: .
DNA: TGTGCCAGCAGTCCGGAGGGAGCCTACACTGAAGCTTTCTTT
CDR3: CASSPEGAYTEAFF

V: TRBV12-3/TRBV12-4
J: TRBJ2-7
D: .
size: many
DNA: TGTGCCAGCAGTTTAGGACCGGGACCAGCCTACGAGCAGTACTTC
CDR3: CASSLGPGPAYEQYF

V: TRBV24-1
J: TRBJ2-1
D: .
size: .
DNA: TGTGCCACCAGTGAGGACGGAGCCTCCTACAATGAGCAGTTCTTC
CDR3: CATSEDGASYNEQFF

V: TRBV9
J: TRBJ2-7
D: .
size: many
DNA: TGTGCCAGCAGCGTAGAGTTGGAGGGCTACGAGCAGTACTTC
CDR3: CASSVELEGYEQYF

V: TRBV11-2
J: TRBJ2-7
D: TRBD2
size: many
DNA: TGTGCCAGCAGCTTCTCAGCGGGAGGGCAAGGCGAGCAGTACTTC
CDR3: CASSFSAGGQGEQYF

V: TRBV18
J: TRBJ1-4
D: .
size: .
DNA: TGTGCCAGCTCACTGGCAGAGAATGAAAAACTGTTTTTT
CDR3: CASSLAENEKLFF

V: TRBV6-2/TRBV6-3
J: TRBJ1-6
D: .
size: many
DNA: TGTGCCAGCAGTTATCGGGATTCACCCCTCCACTTT
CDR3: CASSYRDSPLHF

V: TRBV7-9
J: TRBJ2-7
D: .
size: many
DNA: TGTGCCAGCAGCTTGGGCGATCTGAAATACGAGCAGTACTTC
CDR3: CASSLGDLKYEQYF

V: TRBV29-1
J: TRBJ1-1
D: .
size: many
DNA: TGCAGCGTTGAAGAGTCAGGGCGGATGAACACTGAAGCTTTCTTT
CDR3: CSVEESGRMNTEAFF

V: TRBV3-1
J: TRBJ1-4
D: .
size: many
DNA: TGTGCCAGCAGCCCGACTAATGAAAAACTGTTTTTT
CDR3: CASSPTNEKLFF

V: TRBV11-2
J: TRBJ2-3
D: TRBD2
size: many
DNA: TGTGCCAGCACCCCGGGGGGGGCCACAGATACGCAGTATTTT
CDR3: CASTPGGATDTQYF

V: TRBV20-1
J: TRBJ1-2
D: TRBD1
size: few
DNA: TGCAGTGCTAGAGAGGGGGGGGAGGGGGCGCCGGGCTACACCTTC
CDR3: CSAREGGEGAPGYTF

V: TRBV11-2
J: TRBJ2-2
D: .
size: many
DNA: TGTGCCAGCAGCTTAGACGGGGGCGGGAGTGCCCAATTCACCGGGGAGCTGTTTTTT
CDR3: CASSLDGGGSAQFTGELFF

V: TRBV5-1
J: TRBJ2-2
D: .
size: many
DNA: TGCGCCAGCAGCTGGGCGGTTACCGGGGAGCTGTTTTTT
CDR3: CASSWAVTGELFF

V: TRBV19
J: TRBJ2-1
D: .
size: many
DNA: TGTGCCAGTAGTATGGTTCGGGTTCCCAACAATGAGCAGTTCTTC
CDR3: CASSMVRVPNNEQFF

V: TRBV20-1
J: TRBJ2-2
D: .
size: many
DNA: TGCAGTGCTAGCGAGAGTTGGACCGGGGAGCTGTTTTTT
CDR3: CSASESWTGELFF

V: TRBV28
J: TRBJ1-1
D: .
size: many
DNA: TGTGCCAGCAGTTTATCACCTCGGGGGGCTTTCTTT
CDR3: CASSLSPRGAFF

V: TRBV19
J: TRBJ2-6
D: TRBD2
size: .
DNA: TGTGCCAGTAGTACAGGGACTAGGGCTGGGGCCAACGTCCTGACTTTC
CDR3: CASSTGTRAGANVLTF

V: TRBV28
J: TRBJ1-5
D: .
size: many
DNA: TGTGCCAGCAGCACTGATTTTACGGGACGGTATAGCAATCAGCCCCAGCATTTT
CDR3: CASSTDFTGRYSNQPQHF

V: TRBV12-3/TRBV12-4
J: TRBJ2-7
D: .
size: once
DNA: TGTGCCAGCAGTTTAAGGGTAGCGAGTTTTACCTACGAGCAGTACTTC
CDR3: CASSLRVASFTYEQYF

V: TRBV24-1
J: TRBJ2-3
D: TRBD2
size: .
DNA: TGTCCCACCAGTGAAAGCGGGAGCGGCACAGATACGCAGTATTTT
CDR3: CPTSESGSGTDTQYF

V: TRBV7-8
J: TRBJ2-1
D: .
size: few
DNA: TGTGCCAGCAGCCTACTCTTACGCAAAAACAATGAGCAGTTCTTC
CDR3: CASSLLLRKNNEQFF

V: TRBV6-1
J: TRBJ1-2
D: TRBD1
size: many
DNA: TGTGCCAGCAGTGAAACGGGTCAGGGGGCGGATGGCTACACCTTC
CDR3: CASSETGQGADGYTF

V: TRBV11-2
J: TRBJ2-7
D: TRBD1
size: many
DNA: TGTGCCAGCAGCTATGCAAGTAGGGACAGCTACGAGCAGTACTTC
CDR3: CASSYASRDSYEQYF

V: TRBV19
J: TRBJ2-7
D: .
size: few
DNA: TGTGCCAGTAGCCCCGGGCAGTGGACAAGGGAGACATCCTACGAGCAGTACTTC
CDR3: CASSPGQWTRETSYEQYF

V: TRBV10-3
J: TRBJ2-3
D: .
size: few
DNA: TGTGCCATCAGTGAGTCGACGGGGCCAGATACGCAGTATTTT
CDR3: CAISESTGPDTQYF

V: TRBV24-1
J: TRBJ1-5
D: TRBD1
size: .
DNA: TGTGCCACTTCCGGGACAGGGAGGAATCAGCCCCAGCATTTT
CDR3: CATSGTGRNQPQHF

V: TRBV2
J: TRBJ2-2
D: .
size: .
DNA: TGTGCCAGCACCCCCGGGGGTTCGAACACCGGGGAGCTGTTTTTT
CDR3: CASTPGGSNTGELFF

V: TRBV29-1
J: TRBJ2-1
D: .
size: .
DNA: TGCAGCGCTGCCGGCGCGACCGACTCCTACAATGAGCAGTTCTTC
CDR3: CSAAGATDSYNEQFF

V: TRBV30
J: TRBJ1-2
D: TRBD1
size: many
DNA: TGTGCCTGGAAGGGGACAGACTATGGCTACACCTTC
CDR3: CAWKGTDYGYTF

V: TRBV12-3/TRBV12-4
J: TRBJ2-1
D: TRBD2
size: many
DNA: TGTGCCAGCAGGCCTGGGGACGGGAGGGCCCTCGACAATGAGCAGTTCTTC
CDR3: CASRPGDGRALDNEQFF

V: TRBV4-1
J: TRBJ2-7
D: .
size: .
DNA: TGCGCCAGCAGCCAGGACTTCGGGACGGTTTACGAGCAGTACTTC
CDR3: CASSQDFGTVYEQYF

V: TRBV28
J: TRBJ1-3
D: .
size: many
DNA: TGTGCCAGCAGTTACACTACAGGGATCCAACTCTCTGGAAACACCATATATTTT
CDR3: CASSYTTGIQLSGNTIYF